This passage covers 32 T cell receptor beta chains from one sample sequenced in a study of cytotoxic CD8 clonotypes in ibrutinib-treated CLL. The assay was immunoSEQ multiplex PCR, and TCRdb's table has in-frame clones only and misses some. The table includes about 8,600 clones, roughly 70% detected once. The input for sequencing was PBMCs, taken before ibrutinib treatment. These receptor sequences come from a human donor with chronic lymphocytic leukemia.

The V gene is TRBV6-1, the J gene TRBJ2-5; TRBD2 aligns across 10 bases. Germline V lookup: CDR1 MNHNS, CDR2 SASEGT. This CDR3 has 14 residues. V was pared by 6 bases and J by 2 bases, with 3 bases of the junction left unmatched. This CDR3 is CASSWTSGQETQYF. The CDR3 DNA follows: TGTGCCAGCAGCTGGACTAGCGGACAAGAGACCCAGTACTTC.

The chain employs TRBV7-8 and TRBJ1-5; 7 bases line up with TRBD1. Germline CDR1 reads SGHVS; CDR2 reads FQNEAQ. CDR3 length: 17 amino acids. J was trimmed by 4 bases and V by 4 bases; bases with no gene match: 13. Here the CDR3 reads CASSSSGRGRSNQPQHF. DNA of the CDR3: TGTGCCAGCAGCTCCTCCGGCAGGGGGAGGTCTAATCAGCCCCAGCATTTT.

The V call is TRBV7-6, the J call TRBJ2-3; possible D gene TRBD1, 6 bases. V lost 0 bases and J lost 1, with 11 bases in between. The CDR3 has 16 amino acids. Germline V gene lookup returns CDR1 SGHVS and CDR2 FNYEAQ. Here the CDR3 DNA reads TGTGCCAGCAGCTTAGCATCAGGGGCCGGCACAGATACGCAGTATTTT. This encodes CASSLASGAGTDTQYF.

The gene calls are TRBV5-6 and TRBJ1-5; D is ambiguous. CDR1 SGHDT and CDR2 YYEEEE come from the germline V gene. Trimming removed 0 bases from V and 0 bases from J, with 10 bases in between. The CDR3 loop spans 16 amino acids. The DNA for the CDR3 is TGTGCCAGCAGCTTGGCCTCGGCCGATAGCAATCAGCCCCAGCATTTT. Its protein is CASSLASADSNQPQHF.

The chain employs TRBV7-9 and TRBJ1-5; D call uncertain. Trimming took 5 bases from V and 6 from J, leaving 11 bases between them. The CDR3 has 13 residues. The germline V gene encodes CDR1 SEHNR and CDR2 FQNEAQ (reference sequence). This chain's CDR3 is CASSMAGVQPQHF. The CDR3 DNA reads as TGTGCCAGCAGCATGGCTGGGGTTCAGCCCCAGCATTTT.

The CDR3: CASSLFIGGMSYEQYF. The CDR3 DNA sequence: TGTGCCAGCAGTTTATTCATCGGGGGCATGTCCTACGAGCAGTACTTC. This chain joins TRBV6-6 and TRBJ2-7; D tentatively fits TRBD1 or TRBD2 (6 bases each). CDR1 and CDR2 (germline): MNHNY, SVGAGI (reference sequence). The CDR3 is 16 residues long. V was pared by 4 bases and J by 1 base, with 17 bases between.

This chain links TRBV10-3 with TRBJ2-3; 9 nucleotides align to TRBD1. V shed 7 bases and J 2 bases; nucleotides not matched to a gene: 7. CDR3 length: 15 amino acids. Germline CDR1 and CDR2: ENHRY and SYGVKD. CDR3 sequence: CAITAGTGITDTQYF. CDR3 bases: TGTGCCATCACAGCCGGGACAGGGATCACAGATACGCAGTATTTT.

The chain employs TRBV18 and TRBJ2-1; 8 bases agree with TRBD2. From germline, CDR1 is KGHSH and CDR2 LQKENI. The V segment lost 4 bases and the J segment 5 bases; nucleotides outside the gene matches: 4. This CDR3 is built from 14 residues. CDR3 sequence: CASSLAGTHNEQFF. The CDR3 region has the DNA TGTGCCAGCTCACTAGCGGGGACTCACAATGAGCAGTTCTTC.

The chain uses TRBV9 and TRBJ2-5; perhaps TRBD1 as D (6 bases). Germline loops: CDR1 SGDLS, CDR2 YYNGEE. This CDR3 spans 14 amino acids. The germline V and J ends were trimmed by 5 bases and 5 bases, with 16 bases remaining between them. The CDR3 sequence: CASSATGWVETQYF. For the CDR3, the DNA is TGTGCCAGCAGTGCGACAGGCTGGGTGGAGACCCAGTACTTC.

The chain links TRBV19 to TRBJ1-5; D is uncertain. The length of the CDR3 is 13 residues. From germline, CDR1 is LNHDA and CDR2 SQIVND (reference sequence). Trimming shortened V by 5 bases and J by 5 bases, and 10 bases separated the two germline ends. The CDR3 spells CASSVQQDQPQHF. CDR3 bases: TGTGCCAGTAGTGTACAGCAGGATCAGCCCCAGCATTTT. Supplemented by reference TRBV19 and TRBJ1-5, the full variable domain reads DGGITQSPKYLFRKEGQNVTLSCEQNLNHDAMYWYRQDPGQGLRLIYYSQIVNDFQKGDIAEGYSVSREKKESFPLTVTSAQKNPTAFYLCASSVQQDQPQHFGDGTRLSIL.

This clone is a singleton in its sample. The CDR3, as DNA: TGTGCCAGCAGTCGTTCGGGGACTAGGGGAGACGAGCAGTACTTC. Translated, it gives CASSRSGTRGDEQYF. The chain employs TRBV9 and TRBJ2-7; 8 bases map to TRBD2. V gave up 5 bases and J gave up 5 bases; unmatched junction bases: 12. In germline, CDR1 is SGDLS, CDR2 YYNGEE. The CDR3 has 15 residues.

CDR3 sequence reads: CATSRDGRIANYGYTF. The CDR3, as DNA: TGTGCCACCAGCAGAGATGGTCGGATCGCTAACTATGGCTACACCTTC. The chain uses TRBV15 and TRBJ1-2; D gene uncertain. Per the germline V gene, CDR1 is LNHNV and CDR2 is YYDKDF (reference sequence). V lost 0 bases and J lost 0, with 11 bases in between. The CDR3 has 16 residues.

This clone was observed a few times. The J gene is TRBJ1-1, the V gene TRBV5-1; TRBD1 matches at 8 bases. The trim removed 3 bases at V and 1 base at J, leaving 2 bases unmatched. Germline CDR1 is SGHRS and CDR2 is YFSETQ. The CDR3 loop spans 14 amino acids. For the CDR3, the DNA is TGCGCCAGCAGCTCCGGGACAGGGAACACTGAAGCTTTCTTT. Translating gives CASSSGTGNTEAFF.

This clone appeared a few times. The chain joins TRBV27 to TRBJ2-7; D unresolved. V lost 3 bases, J lost 2 bases, and 11 bases lay in between. CDR3 size: 14 residues. Germline V gene lookup returns CDR1 MNHEY and CDR2 SMNVEV (reference sequence). The CDR3 nucleotides read TGTGCCAGCAGTTTTACGTCGGCCGCCTACGAGCAGTACTTC. It encodes CASSFTSAAYEQYF.

This clone is categorized as medium-sized (0.01 to 0.1%). The chain joins TRBV7-2 to TRBJ1-5; D uncertain. The CDR3 spans 15 residues. Trimming removed 5 bases at V and 4 bases at J, with 15 bases between. Germline V gene data show CDR1 as SGHTA and CDR2 as FQGNSA. The CDR3 DNA sequence: TGTGCCAGCAGCAAGATGCACCGGGAAAATCAGCCCCAGCATTTT. Residues: CASSKMHRENQPQHF.

CDR3 sequence (DNA): TGTGCCAGCAGCCAACCTAGTTCCGAGCAGTACTTC. It specifies CASSQPSSEQYF. V usage is TRBV4-2 and J usage is TRBJ2-7; D not certain. Germline assignment: CDR1 LGHNA and CDR2 YNFKEQ. CDR3 length: 12 amino acids. Trimming stripped 2 bases from V and 6 bases from J, with 8 bases between.

The chain joins TRBV19 to TRBJ2-1; possible D gene TRBD2, 5 bases. The germline CDR1 and CDR2 sequences are LNHDA and SQIVND (reference sequence). V dropped 2 bases and J dropped 6 bases, with 5 bases sitting between them. There are 12 residues in the CDR3. The CDR3 sequence is CASSIRGNEQFF. The CDR3 DNA reads as TGTGCCAGTAGTATACGGGGCAATGAGCAGTTCTTC.

V usage is TRBV6-1 and J usage is TRBJ1-2, with 9 bases identical to TRBD1. The CDR3 sequence is 12 residues long. After removal of 5 bases from V and 6 bases from J, the junction contained 1 base not matched to a gene. CDR1 is MNHNS, CDR2 SASEGT, per germline. Here the CDR3 DNA reads TGTGCCAGCAGTCGGACAGGGGATGGCTACACCTTC. Protein sequence: CASSRTGDGYTF.

This clone showed up just once. The chain combines TRBV27 with TRBJ2-1, with 7 bases that match TRBD2. The V gene end was trimmed by 7 bases and the J gene end by 2 bases; junction bases not matched to a gene: 5. Germline V gene sequence: CDR1 MNHEY, CDR2 SMNVEV (reference sequence). This CDR3 has 14 amino acids. CDR3 sequence: CASNSGSPYNEQFF. The DNA for the CDR3 is TGTGCCAGCAATAGCGGGTCCCCCTACAATGAGCAGTTCTTC.

The gene calls are TRBV5-1 and TRBJ2-4, with D perhaps TRBD1 or TRBD2 (5 bases each). This CDR3 comprises 13 residues. Germline CDR1 SGHRS, CDR2 YFSETQ. V lost 6 bases to trimming and J lost 8 bases, with 15 bases between them. The DNA for the CDR3 is TGCGCCAGCAAGGAGGACAATGGAGACATTCAGTACTTC. Protein sequence: CASKEDNGDIQYF.

This chain joins TRBV28 and TRBJ1-2; TRBD1 aligns across 8 bases. The germline V gene encodes CDR1 MDHEN and CDR2 SYDVKM. This CDR3 has 15 amino acids. The junction had 8 bases not matched to a gene; V was cut back by 5 bases and J by 3 bases. In DNA, the CDR3 is TGTGCCAGCAGTGGACAGGGCCTTACTCACTATGGCTACACCTTC. The encoded protein is CASSGQGLTHYGYTF.

The DNA of the CDR3 is TGTGCCAGTAGTATCTCTGGGGCCAACGTCCTGACTTTC. This translates into CASSISGANVLTF. This chain connects TRBV19 to TRBJ2-6; D unclear. The germline V gene has CDR1 LNHDA and CDR2 SQIVND (reference sequence). V lost 3 bases to trimming and J lost 0 bases, with 0 bases between them. The CDR3 runs 13 residues. Looking up the rest from reference TRBV19 and TRBJ2-6 gives the full variable domain: DGGITQSPKYLFRKEGQNVTLSCEQNLNHDAMYWYRQDPGQGLRLIYYSQIVNDFQKGDIAEGYSVSREKKESFPLTVTSAQKNPTAFYLCASSISGANVLTFGAGSRLTVL.

The V and J genes are TRBV2 and TRBJ2-2, with TRBD2 as a possible D gene (5 bases). The CDR3 is 14 residues long. Germline values: CDR1 SNHLY, CDR2 FYNNEI. The ends were cut back, 4 bases at V and 0 bases at J, with 6 bases in the middle. This CDR3 reads CASSAGTNTGELFF. The CDR3 DNA reads TGTGCCAGCAGTGCGGGAACGAACACCGGGGAGCTGTTTTTT.

This rearrangement joins TRBV5-6 to TRBJ1-6, with a weak D call TRBD1 (6 bases). CDR1 is SGHDT and CDR2 is YYEEEE in the germline V gene. V was pared by 4 bases and J by 9 bases, with 11 bases between. This CDR3 has 13 amino acids. CDR3 sequence: CASSPSGASPLHF. CDR3 sequence (DNA): TGTGCCAGCAGCCCATCGGGGGCTTCACCCCTCCACTTT.

V usage is TRBV27 and J usage is TRBJ2-7; D possibly corresponds to TRBD2 (5 bases). CDR1 and CDR2 (germline): MNHEY, SMNVEV (reference sequence). CDR3 size: 11 residues. Trimming left V 7 bases short and J 4 bases short, with 8 bases between. Here the CDR3 reads CASTGLYEQYF. Here the CDR3 DNA reads TGTGCCAGCACCGGACTGTACGAGCAGTACTTC.

The chain has TRBV7-2 and TRBJ1-5; 9 bases align to TRBD1. Trimming removed 5 bases from V and 4 bases from J; junction bases left unmatched: 9. This CDR3 is built from 16 residues. In germline, CDR1 is SGHTA, CDR2 FQGNSA. CDR3 sequence (DNA): TGTGCCAGCAGCCCAAACCTCGACAGGGGGAATCAGCCCCAGCATTTT. This sequence encodes CASSPNLDRGNQPQHF.

The gene calls are TRBV27 and TRBJ2-7, with D possibly matching TRBD1 (5 bases). Trimming left V 8 bases short and J 3 bases short, with 11 bases between. The CDR3 runs 12 residues. Germline-derived CDR1 and CDR2 are MNHEY and SMNVEV (reference sequence). The CDR3 region has the DNA TGTGCCAGCCTAGGGGCCGGCTACGAGCAGTACTTC. Its translation: CASLGAGYEQYF.

This clone occurred once. The J gene is TRBJ2-3, the V gene TRBV15; 8 bases map to TRBD2. The germline gives CDR1 LNHNV, CDR2 YYDKDF (reference sequence). The ends lost 1 base at V and 6 bases at J; junction bases unmatched: 6. The CDR3 is 15 residues long. The chain's CDR3 is CATSRASGRVDTQYF. The CDR3 DNA is TGTGCCACCAGCAGAGCGAGCGGGAGAGTGGATACGCAGTATTTT.

This clone showed up just a few times. The chain couples TRBV7-8 to TRBJ2-5, with D possibly TRBD2 on 7 matching bases. The germline V and J ends were trimmed by 5 bases and 1 base, with 11 bases remaining between them. This CDR3 contains 14 residues. The germline V gene has CDR1 SGHVS and CDR2 FQNEAQ. The CDR3 DNA reads TGTGCCAGCAGCCCGGGGGGCCGCCAAGAGACCCAGTACTTC. This translates into CASSPGGRQETQYF. The complete variable domain, with remaining parts taken from reference TRBV7-8 and TRBJ2-5, reads GAGVSQSPRYKVAKRGQDVALRCDPISGHVSLFWYQQALGQGPEFLTYFQNEAQLDKSGLPSDRFFAERPEGSVSTLKIQRTQQEDSAVYLCASSPGGRQETQYFGPGTRLLVL.

The gene calls are TRBV7-9 and TRBJ2-7; TRBD2 matches 12 bases. The trim removed 7 bases at V and 8 bases at J, leaving 3 bases unmatched. This CDR3 has 12 amino acids. Germline assignment: CDR1 SEHNR and CDR2 FQNEAQ (reference sequence). As DNA, the CDR3 is TGTGCCAGCAACGGACTAGCGGGAAAGCAGTACTTC. Translated, it gives CASNGLAGKQYF.

This clone was recorded a few times. The chain recombines TRBV7-3 with TRBJ2-1; 8 nucleotides agree with TRBD2. The junction had 4 bases not matched to a gene; V was cut back by 2 bases and J by 4 bases. This CDR3 is 15 amino acids long. CDR1 and CDR2 (germline): SGHTA, FQGTGA. CDR3 DNA sequence: TGTGCCAGCAGCTTAGATAGCGGGGATTACAATGAGCAGTTCTTC. It is translated as CASSLDSGDYNEQFF.

The chain joins TRBV19 to TRBJ1-1; TRBD1 aligns across 9 bases. V lost 4 bases, J lost 6 bases, and 27 bases stayed unmatched. CDR3 size: 21 residues. Germline V lookup: CDR1 LNHDA, CDR2 SQIVND (reference sequence). CDR3 protein: CASSSQLWTGAFIEFKAEAFF. The CDR3, as DNA: TGTGCCAGTAGTAGTCAGCTTTGGACAGGGGCTTTTATCGAATTCAAGGCTGAAGCTTTCTTT. Using reference TRBV19 and TRBJ1-1 for the parts outside the CDR3, the full variable domain is DGGITQSPKYLFRKEGQNVTLSCEQNLNHDAMYWYRQDPGQGLRLIYYSQIVNDFQKGDIAEGYSVSREKKESFPLTVTSAQKNPTAFYLCASSSQLWTGAFIEFKAEAFFGQGTRLTVV.